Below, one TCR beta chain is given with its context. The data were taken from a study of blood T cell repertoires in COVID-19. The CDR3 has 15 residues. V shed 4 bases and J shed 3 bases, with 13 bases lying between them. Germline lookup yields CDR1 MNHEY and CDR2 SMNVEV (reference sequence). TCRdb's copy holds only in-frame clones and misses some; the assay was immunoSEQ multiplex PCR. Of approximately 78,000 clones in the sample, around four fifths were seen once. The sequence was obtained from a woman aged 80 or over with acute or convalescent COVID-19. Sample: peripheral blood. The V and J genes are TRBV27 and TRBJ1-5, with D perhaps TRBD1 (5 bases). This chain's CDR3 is CASSSTREFNQPQHF. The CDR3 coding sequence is TGTGCCAGCAGTTCGACCAGGGAATTCAATCAGCCCCAGCATTTT.